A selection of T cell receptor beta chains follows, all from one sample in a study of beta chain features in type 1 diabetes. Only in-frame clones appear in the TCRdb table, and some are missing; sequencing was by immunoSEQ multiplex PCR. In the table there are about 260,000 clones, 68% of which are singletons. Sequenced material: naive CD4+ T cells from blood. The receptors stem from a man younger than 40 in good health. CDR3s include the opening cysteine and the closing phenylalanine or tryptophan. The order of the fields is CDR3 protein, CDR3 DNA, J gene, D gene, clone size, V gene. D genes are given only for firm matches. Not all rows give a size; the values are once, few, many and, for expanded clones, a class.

CDR3aa: CAWSISDTQYF; CDR3nt: TGTGCCTGGAGTATAAGCGATACGCAGTATTTT; j_gene: TRBJ2-3; d_gene: -; abundance: -; v_gene: TRBV30
CDR3aa: CAWSQGQGQFF; CDR3nt: TGTGCCTGGAGTCAGGGACAGGGGCAGTTCTTC; j_gene: TRBJ2-1; d_gene: TRBD1; abundance: few; v_gene: TRBV30
CDR3aa: CAVEIGVEAFF; CDR3nt: TGTGCAGTGGAGATCGGAGTTGAAGCTTTCTTT; j_gene: TRBJ1-1; d_gene: -; abundance: few; v_gene: TRBV30
CDR3aa: CAIYGGTDTQYF; CDR3nt: TGTGCCATCTACGGCGGCACAGATACGCAGTATTTT; j_gene: TRBJ2-3; d_gene: -; abundance: -; v_gene: TRBV10-3
CDR3aa: CSVAGVLGVTEAFF; CDR3nt: TGCAGCGTTGCTGGGGTTCTGGGAGTCACTGAAGCTTTCTTT; j_gene: TRBJ1-1; d_gene: -; abundance: -; v_gene: TRBV29-1
CDR3aa: CSASGAVEAFF; CDR3nt: TGCAGTGCTTCCGGGGCCGTTGAAGCTTTCTTT; j_gene: TRBJ1-1; d_gene: -; abundance: few; v_gene: TRBV20-1
CDR3aa: CASSLAGSYEQYF; CDR3nt: TGTGCCAGCTCCCTAGCGGGGTCCTACGAGCAGTACTTC; j_gene: TRBJ2-7; d_gene: TRBD2; abundance: few; v_gene: TRBV25-1
CDR3aa: CASSVSGNTEAFF; CDR3nt: TGTGCCAGCAGCGTGAGCGGGAACACTGAAGCTTTCTTT; j_gene: TRBJ1-1; d_gene: -; abundance: -; v_gene: TRBV7-6
CDR3aa: CASSVVTDQETQYF; CDR3nt: TGTGCCAGCAGCGTAGTTACAGACCAAGAGACCCAGTACTTC; j_gene: TRBJ2-5; d_gene: -; abundance: -; v_gene: TRBV9
CDR3aa: CAWRNQQGIEKLFF; CDR3nt: TGTGCCTGGAGAAATCAGCAAGGGATTGAAAAACTGTTTTTT; j_gene: TRBJ1-4; d_gene: -; abundance: -; v_gene: TRBV30
CDR3aa: CASSFWGSYEQYF; CDR3nt: TGTGCCAGCAGCTTTTGGGGGTCCTACGAGCAGTACTTC; j_gene: TRBJ2-7; d_gene: -; abundance: -; v_gene: TRBV7-2
CDR3aa: CASSLLKGTSHNEQFF; CDR3nt: TGCGCCAGCAGCCTTTTAAAGGGGACTAGCCACAATGAGCAGTTCTTC; j_gene: TRBJ2-1; d_gene: TRBD2; abundance: few; v_gene: TRBV4-3
CDR3aa: CSVLGEGETQYF; CDR3nt: TGCAGCGTTTTAGGAGAAGGGGAGACCCAGTACTTC; j_gene: TRBJ2-5; d_gene: -; abundance: -; v_gene: TRBV29-1
CDR3aa: CAWGVTSGEQYF; CDR3nt: TGTGCCTGGGGTGTGACCTCGGGCGAGCAGTACTTC; j_gene: TRBJ2-7; d_gene: -; abundance: -; v_gene: TRBV30
CDR3aa: CASSGVRSYNEQFF; CDR3nt: TGTGCCAGCAGTGGGGTCCGCTCCTACAATGAGCAGTTCTTC; j_gene: TRBJ2-1; d_gene: -; abundance: -; v_gene: TRBV2
CDR3aa: CASRAGTSGESSTDTQYF; CDR3nt: TGTGCCAGCAGGGCCGGGACTAGCGGGGAGTCTAGCACAGATACGCAGTATTTT; j_gene: TRBJ2-3; d_gene: TRBD2; abundance: -; v_gene: TRBV5-4
CDR3aa: CSVEWRGRVSDTQYF; CDR3nt: TGCAGCGTTGAATGGCGCGGGAGAGTCTCAGATACGCAGTATTTT; j_gene: TRBJ2-3; d_gene: TRBD2; abundance: -; v_gene: TRBV29-1
CDR3aa: CASSTHTDTQYF; CDR3nt: TGTGCCAGCAGTACTCACACAGATACGCAGTATTTT; j_gene: TRBJ2-3; d_gene: -; abundance: -; v_gene: TRBV2
CDR3aa: CASSESPVGQPHPEQYF; CDR3nt: TGCGCCAGCAGTGAGTCGCCCGTGGGCCAGCCCCATCCCGAGCAGTACTTC; j_gene: TRBJ2-7; d_gene: -; abundance: -; v_gene: TRBV10-1
CDR3aa: CSVGRGNEQFF; CDR3nt: TGCAGTGTGGGCAGGGGCAATGAGCAGTTCTTC; j_gene: TRBJ2-1; d_gene: -; abundance: -; v_gene: TRBV20-1
CDR3aa: CAISRLSDISYEQYF; CDR3nt: TGTGCCATCAGCCGGTTAAGCGACATCTCATACGAGCAGTACTTC; j_gene: TRBJ2-7; d_gene: -; abundance: few; v_gene: TRBV10-3
CDR3aa: CASSVGQQETQYF; CDR3nt: TGTGCCAGCAGCGTAGGACAACAAGAGACCCAGTACTTC; j_gene: TRBJ2-5; d_gene: -; abundance: once; v_gene: TRBV9
CDR3aa: CASRLGTATNEKLFF; CDR3nt: TGTGCCAGCAGGCTCGGGACGGCAACTAATGAAAAACTGTTTTTT; j_gene: TRBJ1-4; d_gene: -; abundance: -; v_gene: TRBV7-9